This passage covers 22 T cell receptor beta chains from one sample sequenced in a study of identical twins. TCRdb reanalysed the 5' RACE reads using MiXCR and keeps one entry per CDR3 protein. The table lists about 220,000 distinct CDR3 sequences, 7.5% of them singletons. The same data also contributed to another study, on yellow fever vaccine responses in identical twins.

What was sequenced was CD8+ T cells sorted from blood. The receptors originated from a woman aged 18-30 years in good health.

This clonotype was counted many times. This chain connects TRBV6-1 to TRBJ2-7; TRBD1 matches at 7 bases. The V segment lost 1 base and the J segment 0 bases; nucleotides outside the gene matches: 0. CDR1 and CDR2 (germline): MNHNS, SASEGT. This CDR3 is 14 amino acids long. In DNA form, the CDR3 reads TGTGCCAGCAGTGAAGGGGACAGCTCCTACGAGCAGTACGTC. Translating it yields CASSEGDSSYEQYV.

Many counts were recorded for this clonotype. This chain uses TRBV29-1 with TRBJ2-2; D remains ambiguous. The CDR3 length is 11 residues. The germline CDR1 and CDR2 sequences are SQVTM and ANQGSEA. Trimming shortened V by 2 bases and J by 2 bases, and 0 bases separated the two germline ends. The CDR3 DNA is TGCAGCGTTGAAAACACCGGGGAGCTGTTTTTT. Protein sequence: CSVENTGELFF.

This clonotype was seen repeatedly, ten times or more. This chain joins TRBV5-1 and TRBJ2-7; 8 bases agree with TRBD2. The CDR3 contains 16 residues. The ends lost 4 bases at V and 0 bases at J; junction bases unmatched: 9. Per the germline V gene, CDR1 is SGHRS and CDR2 is YFSETQ. CDR3 DNA: TGCGCCAGCAGCCCCGAGGTAGCGGGAAGCTCCTACGAGCAGTACTTC. As protein: CASSPEVAGSSYEQYF.

The table lists this clonotype with many counts. The chain joins TRBV9 to TRBJ1-1; TRBD1 matches at 8 bases. Germline CDR1 and CDR2: SGDLS and YYNGEE. V lost 3 bases to trimming and J lost 4 bases; unmatched junction nucleotides: 5. The CDR3 is 14 amino acids. CDR3 sequence (DNA): TGTGCCAGCAGCGAGGGGACAGGATTCACTGAAGCTTTCTTT. It is translated as CASSEGTGFTEAFF.

This clonotype has ten or more counts. At one end, the junction sequence differs from germline, possibly due to a read error. J is TRBJ1-1 and V is TRBV6-5; no firm D call. Per the germline V gene, CDR1 is MNHEY and CDR2 is SVGAGI. The CDR3 runs 13 residues. In nucleotides, the CDR3 is TGCGCCAGCAGTCTGACAATGAACACTGAAGCTTTCTTT. It translates to CASSLTMNTEAFF.

This clonotype has only a few counts. The rearrangement links TRBV24-1 to TRBJ2-1, with 9 nucleotides matching TRBD2. Per germline, CDR1 KGHDR and CDR2 SFDVKD. V lost 3 bases and J lost 7; bases outside the gene matches: 9. This CDR3 has 16 residues. The CDR3 region has the DNA TGTGCCACCAGTGATCGGTCACTAGCGGGTTTTAATGAGCAGTTCTTC. It is translated as CATSDRSLAGFNEQFF.

V gene TRBV12-3 or TRBV12-4 combines with J gene TRBJ2-3, with D perhaps TRBD1 or TRBD2 (5 bases each). V lost 7 bases and J 3 bases, leaving 8 bases between the germline ends. The CDR3 totals 12 residues. CDR3 in DNA: TGTGCCAGCACCTGGGGGACAGATACGCAGTATTTT. It yields the protein CASTWGTDTQYF.

The chain links TRBV12-3 or TRBV12-4 to TRBJ2-1, with 8 bases fitting TRBD2. V was clipped by 5 bases and J by 9 bases; unmatched bases: 9. This CDR3 has 14 residues. The CDR3 region is CASSLTGTRGEQFF. The CDR3 nucleotides are TGTGCCAGCAGTCTAACCGGGACTAGGGGTGAGCAGTTCTTC.

This clonotype was counted at least ten times. Here the CDR3 reads CASSLAYSNQPQHF. The CDR3 coding sequence is TGTGCCAGCAGTTTAGCATATAGCAATCAGCCCCAGCATTTT. This rearrangement joins TRBV12-3 or TRBV12-4 to TRBJ1-5; the D is unclear. This CDR3 is built from 14 residues. Trimming removed 0 bases at V and 0 bases at J, with 3 bases between.

The chain carries TRBV11-2 and TRBJ1-2, with a tentative D call TRBD1 (6 bases). The V gene lost 1 base and the J gene lost 3 bases, with 21 bases spanning the gap. The germline V gene encodes CDR1 SGHAT and CDR2 FQNNGV. CDR3 length: 18 residues. Here the CDR3 DNA reads TGTGCCAGCAGCTTAGGAGGAGTCGCGACAGGCGGTTACTATGGCTACACCTTC. As protein: CASSLGGVATGGYYGYTF.

This clonotype occurred many times. The rearrangement uses TRBV15 and TRBJ2-5, with D possibly TRBD1 on 5 matching bases. The CDR3 runs 15 residues. Deletions cut 0 bases from V and 1 base from J, with 9 bases between. Germline assignment: CDR1 LNHNV and CDR2 YYDKDF (reference sequence). The CDR3 bases are TGTGCCACCAGCAGAGAAAGGGGCATCCAAGAGACCCAGTACTTC. Its translation: CATSRERGIQETQYF.

The rearrangement uses TRBV6-1 and TRBJ1-5; TRBD1 might be the D (5 bases). Germline V lookup: CDR1 MNHNS, CDR2 SASEGT. The CDR3 is made up of 13 amino acids. Trimming left V 6 bases short and J 2 bases short, with 8 bases between. CDR3 nucleotides: TGTGCCAGCAGACCGGGACGCAATCAGCCCCAGCATTTT. This codes for CASRPGRNQPQHF.

This clonotype has only a few counts. The chain carries TRBV19 and TRBJ2-2; 8 bases agree with TRBD2. The germline gives CDR1 LNHDA, CDR2 SQIVND (reference sequence). The length of the CDR3 is 15 residues. V dropped 6 bases and J dropped 3; count of bases not matched to a gene: 6. CDR3 in amino acids: CASRPTGGHTGELFF. The CDR3 DNA sequence: TGTGCCAGTAGACCGACGGGGGGGCACACCGGGGAGCTGTTTTTT.

In this sample, this clonotype turned up many times. This chain joins TRBV27 and TRBJ2-2; D not certain. The germline CDR1 and CDR2 sequences are MNHEY and SMNVEV (reference sequence). This CDR3 comprises 14 residues. Trimming pared 1 base from V and 1 base from J, leaving 4 bases between. The CDR3: CASSLYRNTGELFF. In DNA form, the CDR3 reads TGTGCCAGCAGTTTATACAGGAACACCGGGGAGCTGTTTTTT.

This clonotype was picked up a small number of times. V usage is TRBV4-1 and J usage is TRBJ2-7; TRBD2 matches 7 bases. The CDR3 contains 15 residues. CDR1 MGHRA and CDR2 YSYEKL come from the germline V gene. The J segment lost 3 bases and the V segment lost 1 base, leaving 6 bases of the junction unmatched. CDR3 sequence reads: CASSQVVLASYEQYF. The CDR3 coding sequence is TGCGCCAGCAGCCAAGTCGTACTAGCGAGCTACGAGCAGTACTTC.

This clonotype was picked up a small number of times. The chain employs TRBV6-2 or TRBV6-3 and TRBJ2-7; a possible D gene is TRBD2 (5 bases). Trimming took off 6 bases at V and 2 bases at J, with 11 bases between the two ends. Germline CDR1 reads MNHEY; CDR2 reads SVGEGT. This CDR3 contains 13 residues. CDR3 in amino acids: CASSWTGAYEQYV. CDR3 bases: TGTGCCAGCAGCTGGACCGGGGCCTACGAGCAGTACGTC.

The J gene is TRBJ1-1, the V gene TRBV12-3 or TRBV12-4; no firm D call. This CDR3 is built from 13 residues. Trimming pared 3 bases from V and 8 bases from J, leaving 13 bases between. The chain's CDR3 is CASSFGPQIEAFF. CDR3 nucleotide sequence: TGTGCCAGCAGTTTTGGGCCCCAGATAGAAGCTTTCTTT.

This clonotype was seen a few times. The chain has TRBV7-9 and TRBJ1-2; D might be TRBD1 (5 bases). The CDR3 runs to 14 residues. V was pared by 3 bases and J by 5 bases, with 13 bases between. Germline CDR1 SEHNR, CDR2 FQNEAQ (reference sequence). The CDR3 DNA sequence: TGTGCCAGCAGCTTCCCAGGCGGGGGATATGGCTACACCTTC. This codes for CASSFPGGGYGYTF. Together with reference TRBV7-9 and TRBJ1-2, the CDR3 gives the full variable domain: DTGVSQNPRHKITKRGQNVTFRCDPISEHNRLYWYRQTLGQGPEFLTYFQNEAQLEKSRLLSDRFSAERPKGSFSTLEIQRTEQGDSAMYLCASSFPGGGYGYTFGSGTRLTVV.

This chain connects TRBV28 to TRBJ2-7, with 12 bases fitting TRBD1. Germline CDR1 and CDR2: MDHEN and SYDVKM. V was clipped by 2 bases and J by 7 bases; unmatched bases: 9. This CDR3 has 16 residues. For the CDR3, the DNA is TGTGCCAGCAGTTTAAAAAGGGACAGGGGGCTGGGTGAGCAGTACGTC. Translating gives CASSLKRDRGLGEQYV.

A few counts support this clonotype. This chain joins TRBV9 and TRBJ2-5; D perhaps matches TRBD2 (7 bases). CDR1 is SGDLS, CDR2 YYNGEE, per germline. The CDR3 sequence is 14 residues long. Trimming removed 3 bases from V and 5 bases from J, with 14 bases in between. The CDR3 reads CASSAMGGRETQYF. CDR3 bases: TGTGCCAGCAGCGCCATGGGGGGGCGGGAGACCCAGTACTTC.

This clonotype has a count of ten or more. The chain carries TRBV28 and TRBJ2-5, with 10 bases lining up with TRBD2. Germline V gene sequence: CDR1 MDHEN, CDR2 SYDVKM. The junction had 10 bases not matched to a gene; V was cut back by 7 bases and J by 2 bases. The CDR3 extends over 16 amino acids. The CDR3 nucleotides read TGTGCCAGCATCAAAACCGGGACTAGCGCACAAGAGACCCAGTACTTC. It yields the protein CASIKTGTSAQETQYF.

J is TRBJ1-2 and V is TRBV15; TRBD1 is a possible D gene (5 bases). The V gene lost 0 bases and the J gene lost 3 bases, with 11 bases spanning the gap. Per germline, CDR1 LNHNV and CDR2 YYDKDF (reference sequence). The length of the CDR3 is 15 residues. DNA for the CDR3: TGTGCCACCAGCAGAGATAGCCCGGGACACTATGGCTACACCTTC. Translating it yields CATSRDSPGHYGYTF.